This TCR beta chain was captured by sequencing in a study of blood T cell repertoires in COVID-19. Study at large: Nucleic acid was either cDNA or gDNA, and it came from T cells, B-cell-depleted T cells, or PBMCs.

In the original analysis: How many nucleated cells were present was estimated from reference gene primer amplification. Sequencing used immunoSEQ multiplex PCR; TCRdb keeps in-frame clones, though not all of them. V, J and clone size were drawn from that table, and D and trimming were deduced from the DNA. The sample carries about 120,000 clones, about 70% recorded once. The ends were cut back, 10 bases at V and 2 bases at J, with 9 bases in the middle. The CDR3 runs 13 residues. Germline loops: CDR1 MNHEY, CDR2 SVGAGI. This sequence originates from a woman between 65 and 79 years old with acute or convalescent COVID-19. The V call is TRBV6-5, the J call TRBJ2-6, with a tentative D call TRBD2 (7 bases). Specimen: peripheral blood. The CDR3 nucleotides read TGTGCCACCGGGGGGCCTGGGGCCAACGTCCTGACTTTC. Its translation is CATGGPGANVLTF.